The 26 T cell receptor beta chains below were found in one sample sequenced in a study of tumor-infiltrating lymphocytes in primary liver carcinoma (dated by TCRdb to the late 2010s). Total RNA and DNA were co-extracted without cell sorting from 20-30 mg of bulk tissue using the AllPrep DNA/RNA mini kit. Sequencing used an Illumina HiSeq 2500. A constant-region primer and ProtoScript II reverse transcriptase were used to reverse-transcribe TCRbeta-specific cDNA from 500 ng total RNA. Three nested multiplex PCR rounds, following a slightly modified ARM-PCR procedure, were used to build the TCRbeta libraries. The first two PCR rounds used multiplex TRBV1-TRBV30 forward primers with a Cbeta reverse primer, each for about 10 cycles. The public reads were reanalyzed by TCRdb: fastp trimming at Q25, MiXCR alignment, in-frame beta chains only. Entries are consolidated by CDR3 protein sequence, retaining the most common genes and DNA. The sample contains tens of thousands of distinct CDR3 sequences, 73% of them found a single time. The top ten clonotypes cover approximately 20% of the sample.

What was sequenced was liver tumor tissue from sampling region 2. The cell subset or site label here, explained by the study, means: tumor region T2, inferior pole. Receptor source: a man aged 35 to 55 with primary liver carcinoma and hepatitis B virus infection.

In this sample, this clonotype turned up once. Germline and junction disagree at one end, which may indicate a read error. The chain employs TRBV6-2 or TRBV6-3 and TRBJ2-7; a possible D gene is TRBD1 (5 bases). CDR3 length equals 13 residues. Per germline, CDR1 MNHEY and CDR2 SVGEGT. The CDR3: CAGSPTGAYKQYF. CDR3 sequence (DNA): TGTGCCGGCAGCCCTACAGGAGCCTACAAGCAGTACTTC.

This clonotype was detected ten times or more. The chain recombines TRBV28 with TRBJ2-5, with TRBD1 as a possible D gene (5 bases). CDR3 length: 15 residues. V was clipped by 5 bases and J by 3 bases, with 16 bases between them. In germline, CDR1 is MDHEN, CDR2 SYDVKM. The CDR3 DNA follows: TGTGCCAGCAGTAAGCCCGGGTTACAGGAAGAGACCCAGTACTTC. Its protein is CASSKPGLQEETQYF. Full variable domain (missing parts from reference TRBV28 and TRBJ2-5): DVKVTQSSRYLVKRTGEKVFLECVQDMDHENMFWYRQDPGLGLRLIYFSYDVKMKEKGDIPEGYSVSREKKERFSLILESASTNQTSMYLCASSKPGLQEETQYFGPGTRLLVL.

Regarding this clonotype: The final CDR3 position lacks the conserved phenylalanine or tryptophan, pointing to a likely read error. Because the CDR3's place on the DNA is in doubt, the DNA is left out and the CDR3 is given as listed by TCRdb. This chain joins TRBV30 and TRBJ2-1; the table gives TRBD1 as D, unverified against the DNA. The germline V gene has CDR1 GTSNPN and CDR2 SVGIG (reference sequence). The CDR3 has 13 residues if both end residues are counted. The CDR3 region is CAWSPNGNNERFL.

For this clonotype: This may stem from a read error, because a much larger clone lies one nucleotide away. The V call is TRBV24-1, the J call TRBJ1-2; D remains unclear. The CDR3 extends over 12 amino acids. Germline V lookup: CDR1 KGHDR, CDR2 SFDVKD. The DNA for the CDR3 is TGTACCACCACTGATTTTTGGTGGGGCTACACCTTC. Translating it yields CTTTDFWWGYTF.

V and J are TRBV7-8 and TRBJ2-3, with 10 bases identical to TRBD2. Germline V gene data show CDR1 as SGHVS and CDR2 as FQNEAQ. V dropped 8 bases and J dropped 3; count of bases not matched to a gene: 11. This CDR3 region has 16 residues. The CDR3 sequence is CASDYGLADDTDTQYF. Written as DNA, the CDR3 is TGTGCCAGCGACTACGGACTAGCGGACGATACAGATACGCAGTATTTT.

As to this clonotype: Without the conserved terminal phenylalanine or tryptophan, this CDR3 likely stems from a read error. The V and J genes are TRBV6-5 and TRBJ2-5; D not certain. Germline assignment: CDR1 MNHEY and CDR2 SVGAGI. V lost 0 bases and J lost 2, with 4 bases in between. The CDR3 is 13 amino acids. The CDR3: CASSYSCQETQYL. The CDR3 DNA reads TGTGCCAGCAGTTACTCGTGTCAAGAGACCCAGTACTTA.

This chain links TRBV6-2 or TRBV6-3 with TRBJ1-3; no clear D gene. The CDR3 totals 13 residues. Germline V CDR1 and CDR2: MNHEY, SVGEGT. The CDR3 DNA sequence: TGTGTCAGAAGTGACAACTCTGGAAACACCATATATTTT. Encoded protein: CVRSDNSGNTIYF.

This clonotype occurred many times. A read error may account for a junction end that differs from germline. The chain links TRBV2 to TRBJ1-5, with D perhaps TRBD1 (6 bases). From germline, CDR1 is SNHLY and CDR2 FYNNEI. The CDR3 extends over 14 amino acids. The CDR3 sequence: CASSEGGSRQPQHF. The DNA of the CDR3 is TGTGCCAGCAGCGAAGGGGGTAGTCGACAGCCCCAGCATTTT.

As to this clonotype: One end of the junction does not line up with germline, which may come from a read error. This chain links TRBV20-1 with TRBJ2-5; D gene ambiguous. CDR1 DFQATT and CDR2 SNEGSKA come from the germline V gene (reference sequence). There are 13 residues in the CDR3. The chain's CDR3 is CSAKTESRETRYF. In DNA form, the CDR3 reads TGCAGTGCTAAGACGGAGTCACGAGAGACCCGGTACTTC.

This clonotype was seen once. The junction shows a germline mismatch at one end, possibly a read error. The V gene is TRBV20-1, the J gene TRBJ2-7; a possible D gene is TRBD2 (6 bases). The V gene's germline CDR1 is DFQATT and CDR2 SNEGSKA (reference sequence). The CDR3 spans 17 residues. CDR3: CNAMALLSSGPSYEQYF. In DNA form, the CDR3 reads TGCAATGCTATGGCCCTCCTTTCAAGCGGGCCCTCCTACGAGCAGTACTTC.

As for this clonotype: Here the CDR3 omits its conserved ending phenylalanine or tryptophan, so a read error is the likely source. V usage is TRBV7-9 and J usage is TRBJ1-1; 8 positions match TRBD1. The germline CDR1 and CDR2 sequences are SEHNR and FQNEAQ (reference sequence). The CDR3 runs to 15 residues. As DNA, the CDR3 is TGTGCCAGCAGCCAAGCAGGGGGCTCTAATACTGATGCTTTCCTT. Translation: CASSQAGGSNTDAFL.

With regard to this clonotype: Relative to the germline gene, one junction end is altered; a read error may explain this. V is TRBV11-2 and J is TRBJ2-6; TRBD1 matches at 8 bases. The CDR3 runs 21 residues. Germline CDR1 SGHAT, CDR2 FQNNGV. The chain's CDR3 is CASSMGGDRGISISGANALTF. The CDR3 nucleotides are TGTGCCAGTAGCATGGGGGGAGACAGGGGCATTTCCATCTCTGGGGCCAACGCCCTGACTTTC.

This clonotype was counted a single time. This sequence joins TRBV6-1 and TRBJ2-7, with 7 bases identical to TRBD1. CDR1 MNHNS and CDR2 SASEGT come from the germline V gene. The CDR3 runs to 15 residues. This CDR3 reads CVNSEGEGAFYEQYF. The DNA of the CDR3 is TGTGTCAACAGTGAAGGAGAGGGGGCTTTCTACGAGCAGTACTTC.

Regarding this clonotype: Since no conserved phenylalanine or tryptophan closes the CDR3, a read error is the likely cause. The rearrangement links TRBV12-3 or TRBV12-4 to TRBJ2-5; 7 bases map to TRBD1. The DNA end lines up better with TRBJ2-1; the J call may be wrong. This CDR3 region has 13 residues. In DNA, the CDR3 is TGTGCCAGCGGTTTGGTGCAGGGGGAGACCCAGTTCCTC. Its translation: CASGLVQGETQFL.

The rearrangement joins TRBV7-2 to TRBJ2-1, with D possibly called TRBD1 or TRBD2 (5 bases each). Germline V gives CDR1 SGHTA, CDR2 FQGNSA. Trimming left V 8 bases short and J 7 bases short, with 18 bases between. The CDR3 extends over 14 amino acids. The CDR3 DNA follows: TGTGCCAGCGGCCGCCCGGGGCCCGGGAATGAGCAGTTCTTC. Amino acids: CASGRPGPGNEQFF.

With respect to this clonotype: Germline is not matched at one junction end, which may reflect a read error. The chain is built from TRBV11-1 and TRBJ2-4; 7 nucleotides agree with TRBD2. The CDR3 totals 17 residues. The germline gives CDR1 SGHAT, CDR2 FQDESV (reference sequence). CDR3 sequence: CASSFPGTNGAKNIQYF. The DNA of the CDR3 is TGTGCCAGTAGCTTTCCCGGGACTAACGGCGCCAAAAACATTCAGTACTTC.

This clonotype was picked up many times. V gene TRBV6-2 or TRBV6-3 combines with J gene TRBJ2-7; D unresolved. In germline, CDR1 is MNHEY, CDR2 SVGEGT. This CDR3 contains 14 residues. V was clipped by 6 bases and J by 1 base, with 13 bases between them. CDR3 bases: TGTGCCAGCAGACCTCCGGGCAGTTCCTACGAGCAGTACTTC. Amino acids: CASRPPGSSYEQYF.

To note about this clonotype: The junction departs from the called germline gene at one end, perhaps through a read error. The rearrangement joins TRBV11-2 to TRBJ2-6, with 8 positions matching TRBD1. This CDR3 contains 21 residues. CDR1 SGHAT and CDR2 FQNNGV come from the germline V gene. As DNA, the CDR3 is TGTGCCAGCAGCATGGAGAGAGACAGGGGCATTTCCCTCTCTGGGTCCAACGTCCTGACTTTC. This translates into CASSMERDRGISLSGSNVLTF.

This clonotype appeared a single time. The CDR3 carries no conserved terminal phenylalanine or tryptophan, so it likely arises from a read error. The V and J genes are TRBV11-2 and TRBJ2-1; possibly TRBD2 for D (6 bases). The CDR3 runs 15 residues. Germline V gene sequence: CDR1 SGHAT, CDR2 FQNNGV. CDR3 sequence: CASSPGTSSYNEQFN. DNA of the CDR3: TGTGCCAGCAGCCCCGGGACTTCTTCCTACAATGAACAGTTCAAC.

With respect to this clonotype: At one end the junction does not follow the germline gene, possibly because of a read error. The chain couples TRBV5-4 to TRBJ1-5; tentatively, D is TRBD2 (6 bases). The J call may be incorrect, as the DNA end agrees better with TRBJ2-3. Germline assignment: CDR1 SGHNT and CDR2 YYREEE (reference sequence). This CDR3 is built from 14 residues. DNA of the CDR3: TGTGCCAGTAGCTTGGGAGGAGGCAATCAGCCCCAGTATTTT. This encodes CASSLGGGNQPQYF.

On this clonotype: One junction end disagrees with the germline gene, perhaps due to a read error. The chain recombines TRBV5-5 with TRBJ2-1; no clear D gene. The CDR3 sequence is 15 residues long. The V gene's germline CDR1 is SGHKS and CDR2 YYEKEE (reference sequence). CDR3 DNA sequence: TGTGGCAGCAACTTGGGTCTAGATACGGTCAATGAGCAGTTCTTC. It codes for CGSNLGLDTVNEQFF.

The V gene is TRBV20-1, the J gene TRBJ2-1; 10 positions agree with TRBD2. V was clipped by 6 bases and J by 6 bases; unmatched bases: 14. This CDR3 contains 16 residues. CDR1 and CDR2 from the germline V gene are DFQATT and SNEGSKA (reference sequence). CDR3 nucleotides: TGCAGTGCGGCGGCCGCTAGCGGGAGCCCCCTCAATGAGCAGTTCTTC. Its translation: CSAAAASGSPLNEQFF.

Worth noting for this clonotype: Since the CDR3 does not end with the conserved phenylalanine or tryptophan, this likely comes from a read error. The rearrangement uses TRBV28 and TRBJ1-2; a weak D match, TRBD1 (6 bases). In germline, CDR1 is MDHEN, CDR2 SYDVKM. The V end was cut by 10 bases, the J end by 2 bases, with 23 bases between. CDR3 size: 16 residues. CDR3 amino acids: CATNELQGRGNYGYTL. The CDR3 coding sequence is TGTGCCACCAACGAGCTTCAGGGGCGCGGGAACTATGGCTACACCCTC.

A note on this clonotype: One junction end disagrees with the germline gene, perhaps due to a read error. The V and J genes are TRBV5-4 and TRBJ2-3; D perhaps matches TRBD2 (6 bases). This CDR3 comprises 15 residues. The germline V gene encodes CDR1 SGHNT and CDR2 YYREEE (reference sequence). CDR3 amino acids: CPSSLGGMGTGTQYF. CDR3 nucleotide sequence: TGTCCCAGCAGCTTGGGCGGGATGGGCACAGGTACGCAGTATTTT.

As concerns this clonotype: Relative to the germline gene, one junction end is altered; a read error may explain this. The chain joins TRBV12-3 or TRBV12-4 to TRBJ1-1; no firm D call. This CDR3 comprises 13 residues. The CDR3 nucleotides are TGTGCCAGCAGTCCTCGGTCGAACACTGAAGCCTCCTTT. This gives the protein CASSPRSNTEASF.

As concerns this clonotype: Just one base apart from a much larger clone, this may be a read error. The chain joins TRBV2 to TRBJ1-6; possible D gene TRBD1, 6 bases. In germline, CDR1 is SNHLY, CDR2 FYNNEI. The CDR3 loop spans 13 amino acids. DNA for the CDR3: TGTGCCAGCAGTGGGGGGCGGGATTCACCCCCCCACTTT. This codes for CASSGGRDSPPHF.